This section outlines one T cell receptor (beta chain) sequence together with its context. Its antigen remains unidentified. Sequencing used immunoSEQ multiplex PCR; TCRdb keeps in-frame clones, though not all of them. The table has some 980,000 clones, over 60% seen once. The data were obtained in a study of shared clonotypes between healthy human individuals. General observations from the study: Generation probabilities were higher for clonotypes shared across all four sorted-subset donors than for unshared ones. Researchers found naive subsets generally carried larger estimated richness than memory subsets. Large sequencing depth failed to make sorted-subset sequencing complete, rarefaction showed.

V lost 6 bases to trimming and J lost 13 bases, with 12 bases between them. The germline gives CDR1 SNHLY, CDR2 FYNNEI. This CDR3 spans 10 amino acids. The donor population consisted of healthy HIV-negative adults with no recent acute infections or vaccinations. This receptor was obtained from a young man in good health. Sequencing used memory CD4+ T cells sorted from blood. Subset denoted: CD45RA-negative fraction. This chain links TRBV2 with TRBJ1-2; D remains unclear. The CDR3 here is CASSPTLPTF. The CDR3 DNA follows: TGTGCCAGCAGCCCAACCCTCCCCACCTTC.